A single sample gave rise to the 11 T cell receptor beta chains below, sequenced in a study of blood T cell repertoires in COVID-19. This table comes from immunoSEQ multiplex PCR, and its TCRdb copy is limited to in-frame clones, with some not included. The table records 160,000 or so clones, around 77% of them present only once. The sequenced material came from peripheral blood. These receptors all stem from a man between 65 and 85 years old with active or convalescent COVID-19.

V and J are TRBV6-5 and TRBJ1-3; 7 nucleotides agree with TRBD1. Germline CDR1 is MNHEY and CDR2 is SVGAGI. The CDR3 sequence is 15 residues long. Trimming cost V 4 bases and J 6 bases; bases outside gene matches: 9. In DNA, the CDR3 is TGTGCCAGCAGTTCCCTGGGGACAGTCGAAAACACCATATATTTT. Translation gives CASSSLGTVENTIYF.

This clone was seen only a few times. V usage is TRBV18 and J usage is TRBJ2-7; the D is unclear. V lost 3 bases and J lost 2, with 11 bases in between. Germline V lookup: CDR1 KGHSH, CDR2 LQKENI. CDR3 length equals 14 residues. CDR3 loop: CASSPQTETYEQYF. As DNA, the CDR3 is TGTGCCAGCTCACCTCAGACTGAAACCTACGAGCAGTACTTC.

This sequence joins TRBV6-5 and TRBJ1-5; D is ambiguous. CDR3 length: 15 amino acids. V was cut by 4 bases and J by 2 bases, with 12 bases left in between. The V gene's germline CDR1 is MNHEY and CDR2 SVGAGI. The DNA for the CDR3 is TGTGCCAGCAGTTCGGGAGCCCAGGGCAATCAGCCCCAGCATTTT. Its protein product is CASSSGAQGNQPQHF.

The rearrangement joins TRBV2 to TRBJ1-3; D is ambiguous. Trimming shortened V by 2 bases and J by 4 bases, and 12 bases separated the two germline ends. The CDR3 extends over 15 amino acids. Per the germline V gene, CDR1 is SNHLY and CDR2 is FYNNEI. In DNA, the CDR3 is TGTGCCAGCAGTGAAAGGGAGTTTTTAGGAAACACCATATATTTT. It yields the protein CASSEREFLGNTIYF.

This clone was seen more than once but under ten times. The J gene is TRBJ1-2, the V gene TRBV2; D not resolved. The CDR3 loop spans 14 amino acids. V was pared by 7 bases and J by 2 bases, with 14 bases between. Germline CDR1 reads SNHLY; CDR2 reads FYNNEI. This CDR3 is CASKREGTNYGYTF. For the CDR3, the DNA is TGTGCCAGCAAGAGGGAGGGAACCAACTATGGCTACACCTTC.

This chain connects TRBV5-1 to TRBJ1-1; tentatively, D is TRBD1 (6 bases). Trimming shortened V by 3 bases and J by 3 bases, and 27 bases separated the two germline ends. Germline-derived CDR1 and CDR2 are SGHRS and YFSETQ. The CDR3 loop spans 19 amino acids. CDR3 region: CASSYRALSKPGGDTEAFF. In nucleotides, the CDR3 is TGCGCCAGCAGCTACAGGGCCCTCTCCAAGCCGGGTGGGGACACTGAAGCTTTCTTT. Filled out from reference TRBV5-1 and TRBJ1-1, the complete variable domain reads KAGVTQTPRYLIKTRGQQVTLSCSPISGHRSVSWYQQTPGQGLQFLFEYFSETQRNKGNFPGRFSGRQFSNSRSEMNVSTLELGDSALYLCASSYRALSKPGGDTEAFFGQGTRLTVV.

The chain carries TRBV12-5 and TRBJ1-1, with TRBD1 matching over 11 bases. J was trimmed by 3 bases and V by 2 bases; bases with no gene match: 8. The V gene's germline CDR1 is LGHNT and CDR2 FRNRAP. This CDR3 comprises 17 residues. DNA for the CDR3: TGTGCTAGTGGTTTGACCGGACAGGGGGCCCCCCACACTGAAGCTTTCTTT. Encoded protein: CASGLTGQGAPHTEAFF.

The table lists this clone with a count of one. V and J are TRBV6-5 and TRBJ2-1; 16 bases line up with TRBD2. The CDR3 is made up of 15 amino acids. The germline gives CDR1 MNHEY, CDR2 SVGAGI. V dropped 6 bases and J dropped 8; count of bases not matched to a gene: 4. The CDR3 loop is CASRTGLAGGDEQFF. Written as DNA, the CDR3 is TGTGCCAGCAGAACGGGACTAGCGGGAGGGGATGAGCAGTTCTTC.

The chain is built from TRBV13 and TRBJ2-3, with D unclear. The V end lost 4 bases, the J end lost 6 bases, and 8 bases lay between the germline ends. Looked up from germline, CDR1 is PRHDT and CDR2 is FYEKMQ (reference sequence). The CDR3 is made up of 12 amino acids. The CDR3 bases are TGTGCCAGCAGCTACTCCCGGGATACGCAGTATTTT. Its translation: CASSYSRDTQYF.

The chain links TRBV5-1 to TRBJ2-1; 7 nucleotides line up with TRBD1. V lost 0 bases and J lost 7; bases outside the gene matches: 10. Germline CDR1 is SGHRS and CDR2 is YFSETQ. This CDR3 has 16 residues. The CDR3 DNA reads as TGCGCCAGCAGCTTGGGCCAACAGGGGTGGTTGAATGAGCAGTTCTTC. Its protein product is CASSLGQQGWLNEQFF.

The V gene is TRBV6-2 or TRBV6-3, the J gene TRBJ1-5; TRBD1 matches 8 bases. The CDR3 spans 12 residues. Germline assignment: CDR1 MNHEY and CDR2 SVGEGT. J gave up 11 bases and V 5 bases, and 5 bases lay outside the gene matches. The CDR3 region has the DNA TGTGCCAGCAGTCGGGACAGGCGCGCCCAGCATTTT. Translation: CASSRDRRAQHF.